This T cell receptor beta chain was identified in a study of shared clonotypes between healthy human individuals (dated by TCRdb to the early 2020s). Regarding the complete study: The cohort comprised a couple of women and a few men aged 18 to 49 years. Different laboratories and diverse techniques were used to prepare libraries and sequence TCR repertoires, to increase sequencing depth and limit assay-specific biases. Between about 0.94 and 8.9 billion PBMCs per donor were obtained by leukapheresis. Per donor, three plates each were used for CD4 naive and CD4 memory, two for CD8 naive, and one for CD8 memory. Blood TCR repertoires of 5 or 6 healthy adults were deeply sequenced to estimate repertoire size and the extent of clonotype sharing between individuals.

CD8 naive samples were CD45RO-negative cells positively selected for CCR7, giving a CD45RA+CCR7+ population that excluded TemRA cells. Donors were healthy HIV-negative adults with no recently reported acute infections or vaccinations. Every donor was a Caucasian adult residing in Nashville, Tennessee, USA. After blood collection by leukapheresis, PBMCs were isolated using Ficoll-Histopaque density gradient centrifugation and then cryopreserved in the vapor phase of liquid nitrogen. Analytical flow cytometry was used to check the purity and quantity of every magnetically sorted T cell population. From each sorted fraction, genomic DNA was isolated and quantified by UV absorbance on a Nanodrop 2000c. Regarding this clone: Its specific antigen is unknown. Qualities for individual bases were not recorded, and no much larger clone is one base off.

The paper as a whole reports these results and caveats: Only blood was sampled, and tissue TCR repertoires likely differ from those in blood. Roughly 5% of naive CD4, 3.5% of naive CD8, around 2.3% of memory CD4, and about 0.4% of memory CD8 clonotypes were shared across several donors. Compared with non-shared clonotypes, clonotypes shared by all four sorted-subset donors had higher generation probabilities. Pairwise subsampling led to the expectation that sequencing depth would affect the degree of clonotype sharing among donors. Even with the large sequencing depth, rarefaction of the sorted-subset datasets indicated that sequencing was incomplete. The small number of donors limited the genetic and exposure-history diversity represented. Larger estimated clonotype richness was generally found for naive subsets than for memory subsets.

Using the deep immunoSEQ assay, multiplex PCR amplified TCR CDR3 regions from genomic DNA. Extracted genomic DNA from each cell subset was spread evenly across all wells of several immunoSEQ 96-well plates, with each plate serving as a replicate. For sorted subsets, each replicate PCR was loaded with about 200 ng genomic DNA, equivalent to 30,000 or so T cell genomes. Purified libraries were quantified with a Qubit 3.0 fluorometer, sized on a Bioanalyzer 2100, and re-quantified with the KAPA Library Quantification kit. Every immunoSEQ 96-well plate was sequenced on a separate single-read 150-cycle Illumina NextSeq 550 flow cell. The paper's processing steps were these. Because only junctional sequences without quality scores were contained in the immunoSEQ output, filtering matching that applied to full-length reads could not be performed. To assign V/J genes and CDR3, sequences were annotated using PyIR, a Python wrapper for IgBLAST v1.9, with IMGT germline references. Reads were filtered out if the reads had weak V/J assignments (E-value above 1e-6), no CDR3, stop codons, out-of-frame junctions, or ambiguous translated residues. V3J clonotypes were defined by identical inferred V gene, J gene, and CDR3 amino acid sequence. To compute the percentage overlap between repertoires, the number of shared unique clonotypes was divided by the size of the smaller repertoire. Richness of each repertoire was evaluated using RTK rarefaction, the Chao1 estimator, and Recon v2.1 estimates of unobserved clonotypes. For all TCRbeta clonotypes obtained by the gDNA method from several donors, generation probabilities were computed with OLGA. Imported from immuneACCESS, the table was reduced by TCRdb to in-frame sequences with V and J called. These copies leave out some clones; in studies compared against another copy, an unresolved V gene accounts for under half, and the cause of the remainder is not known. V, J and clone size reflect that table, while D and trimming were determined from the DNA. In all, the sample holds about 650,000 clones, and over 95% of those were seen once. 0.11% of the sample is held by the ten biggest clonotypes.

The germline V gene (reference sequence) supplies CDR1 PRHDT and CDR2 FYEKMQ. Cut back by 2 bases and 1 base, the V and J ends lie 12 bases apart. The CDR3 contains 16 residues, cysteine and phenylalanine counted. Kept here is only the CDR3 DNA, which spans 48 bases and is read in frame from base 1. This TCR derives from a woman in her thirties in good health. Sequenced sample: naive CD8+ T cells sorted from blood. What the cell subset or site label conveys for this sample: CD45RA+CCR7+. The V and J genes are TRBV13 and TRBJ1-3, with the D gene uncertain. CDR3 region: CASSLLAGASGNTIYF. The bases are TGTGCCAGCAGCTTACTCGCGGGTGCGTCTGGAAACACCATATATTTT.